The entry below describes one T cell receptor beta chain. The data originate from a study of blood T cell repertoires in COVID-19. Study in general: PBMCs, B-cell-depleted T cells, or T cells provided the cDNA or gDNA that made up the material.

Libraries were prepared by immunoSEQ multiplex PCR; TCRdb keeps only in-frame clonotypes and omits some of them. The repertoire has about 170,000 clones, 70% to 90% of them found once; the top ten carry about 7%. The CDR3 has 14 residues. Germline V gives CDR1 MDHEN, CDR2 SYDVKM. V was cut by 5 bases and J by 8 bases, with 13 bases left in between. V is TRBV28 and J is TRBJ1-6; D gene ambiguous. The sample comprised peripheral blood. This receptor was taken from a woman of 80 years or more in a cohort sampled during active or convalescent COVID-19. In DNA form, the CDR3 reads TGTGCCAGCAGTCTCCGGACGGGGTATTCACCCCTCCACTTT. Translating it yields CASSLRTGYSPLHF.